These T cell receptor beta chains were read from a single sample in a study of PD-1 blockade in classical Hodgkin lymphoma. Sequencing was performed with immunoSEQ multiplex PCR; in TCRdb, only in-frame clones are kept and a portion is missing. The sample has 20,000 to 25,000 clones, roughly 70% seen once. Sequences were derived from peripheral blood mononuclear cells (PBMCs), sampled before the fourth cycle of nivolumab. The receptors derive from a human donor with classical Hodgkin lymphoma. CDR3s include the opening cysteine and the closing phenylalanine or tryptophan. The D gene is left open where the match is weak. Clone sizes are given selectively: once, few, many, or a class where the clone is expanded.

J | D | size | V | DNA | CDR3
TRBJ1-1 | - | - | TRBV20-1 | TGCAGTGCTCTCGGACAGATTGAAGCCTTCTTT | CSALGQIEAFF
TRBJ2-5 | TRBD1 | - | TRBV5-8 | TGTGCCAGCAGCCCCGGACAGGGGAGGTCAGAGACCCAGTACTTC | CASSPGQGRSETQYF
TRBJ1-5 | - | - | TRBV4-2 | TGTGCCAGCAGCCAAGGGAGGGGGGGAGGCAATCAGCCCCAGCATTTT | CASSQGRGGGNQPQHF
TRBJ1-6 | - | - | TRBV27 | TGTGCCAGCAGTTTTAGACAGCTATATTCACCCCTCCACTTT | CASSFRQLYSPLHF
TRBJ1-3 | - | - | TRBV19 | TGTGCCAGTAGACCGGGACACATGGTCTCGGGAAACACCATATATTTT | CASRPGHMVSGNTIYF
TRBJ1-1 | - | - | TRBV7-6 | TGTGCCAGCAGCATGACAGGAGAAGCTTTCTTT | CASSMTGEAFF
TRBJ2-2 | TRBD1 | - | TRBV10-3 | TGTGCCATCAGTGTGGGACAGGGATACACCGGGGAGCTGTTTTTT | CAISVGQGYTGELFF
TRBJ2-7 | - | - | TRBV7-2 | TGTGCCAGCAGCCATACCGGGGGCGAGCAGTACTTC | CASSHTGGEQYF
TRBJ1-1 | - | - | TRBV28 | TGTGCCAGCAGTTTAGAGGGGCCCTACACTGAAGCTTTCTTT | CASSLEGPYTEAFF
TRBJ2-1 | - | - | TRBV19 | TGTGCCTCCTCCATTGGGCTCAGCTCCTACAATGAGCAGTTCTTC | CASSIGLSSYNEQFF
TRBJ2-7 | - | medium-sized | TRBV6-5 | TGTGCCAGCAGTGTCGTCGTTGGGGACTACGAGCAGTACTTC | CASSVVVGDYEQYF
TRBJ1-2 | - | - | TRBV6-6 | TGTGCCAGCAGCTACCAGGGAGTGGTCTATGGCTACACCTTC | CASSYQGVVYGYTF
TRBJ2-7 | - | - | TRBV29-1 | TGCAGCGCAACAGGGAGTTCCTACGAGCAGTACTTC | CSATGSSYEQYF
TRBJ2-1 | - | - | TRBV13 | TGTGCCAGCAGCTTCCACAATGAGCAGTTCTTC | CASSFHNEQFF
TRBJ2-5 | - | - | TRBV6-5 | TGTGCCAGCAGTTACTCGATGGGCAGGGCTCAAGAGACCCAGTACTTC | CASSYSMGRAQETQYF
TRBJ1-1 | - | - | TRBV25-1 | TGTGCCAGCAGTAGGGCGGAGAACACTGAAGCTTTCTTT | CASSRAENTEAFF
TRBJ2-5 | TRBD2 | - | TRBV5-1 | TGCGCCAGCAGCTTGGGGCGGGAGGCTTCCCAAGAGACCCAGTACTTC | CASSLGREASQETQYF
TRBJ2-5 | - | few | TRBV18 | TGTGCCAGCTCACCACGGGGAAAGGGGCCGGAGACCCAGTACTTC | CASSPRGKGPETQYF
TRBJ2-2 | - | - | TRBV10-3 | TGTGCCATCAGTGACACGAACACCGGGGAGCTGTTTTTT | CAISDTNTGELFF
TRBJ2-5 | TRBD2 | - | TRBV7-2 | TGTGCCAGCAGTGAGCGGGGTAGCGCTAGCCAAGAGACCCAGTACTTC | CASSERGSASQETQYF
TRBJ1-2 | - | - | TRBV7-9 | TGTGCCAGCAGCTTAGATGGGTTAATGGGGTATGGCTACACCTTC | CASSLDGLMGYGYTF
TRBJ1-1 | - | - | TRBV4-1 | TGCGCGACCGGGAGGGGGTCGAACACTGAAGCTTTCTTT | CATGRGSNTEAFF
TRBJ1-4 | - | - | TRBV7-9 | TGTGCCAGCAGCTTAGTAGGTTCCCAGGCCCCTAATGAAAAACTGTTTTTT | CASSLVGSQAPNEKLFF
TRBJ2-7 | - | - | TRBV10-3 | TGTGCCATCAGTGATTCGTCGGTTTACAAGCAGTACTTC | CAISDSSVYKQYF
TRBJ1-2 | TRBD1 | - | TRBV28 | TGTGCCAGCAGTTCTCAACAGGGGCTCGGCGGCTACACCTTC | CASSSQQGLGGYTF
TRBJ2-3 | - | - | TRBV5-1 | TGCGCCAGCAGCTTGGGAAATAGCGGTTACACAGATACGCAGTATTTT | CASSLGNSGYTDTQYF
TRBJ1-3 | - | - | TRBV6-5 | TGTGCCAGCAGTTACTCGATTGGAGCGGGAAACACCATATATTTT | CASSYSIGAGNTIYF
TRBJ2-7 | TRBD1 | few | TRBV10-3 | TGTGCCACCAGGACAGGGGTCGAGCAGTACTTC | CATRTGVEQYF
TRBJ1-1 | - | - | TRBV19 | TGTGCCAGTAGTATCGGGTACACTGAAGCTTTCTTT | CASSIGYTEAFF